This TCR beta chain was sequenced during a study of cytomegalovirus exposure and HLA in healthy donors. Study-level results: About 87% or about 30% of the time was how often most TCR beta V segments were productive, according to an earlier analysis. The study flagged approximately 180 TCR beta chains as cytomegalovirus-associated.

The PCR had 60 Vbeta and 13 Jbeta primers. Some clones are missing from TCRdb's copy, which holds only in-frame ones; the method was immunoSEQ multiplex PCR. This table has 150,000 to 200,000 clones, approximately 85% appearing once. This clone occurred once. Its cognate antigen is unknown. Trimming left V 3 bases short and J 5 bases short, with 16 bases between. CDR1 SGHTS and CDR2 YDEGEE come from the germline V gene. CDR3 length equals 15 residues. J is TRBJ2-3 and V is TRBV5-8, with a possible D match to TRBD2 (7 bases). The source material was PBMCs. The sequence was obtained from a woman aged 50 to 60 in good health and CMV-seronegative. DNA for the CDR3: TGTGCCAGCAGCTCGCGGGGGCTAGCGGTAGATACGCAGTATTTT. Protein product: CASSSRGLAVDTQYF.